This T cell receptor (beta chain) stems from a study of cytomegalovirus exposure and HLA in healthy donors. Both 60 Vbeta primers and 13 Jbeta primers went into the PCR. Assay: immunoSEQ multiplex PCR; the TCRdb copy retains only in-frame clones and omits some. The sample holds roughly 140,000 clones; around 75% are singletons and the top ten take around 2%. Trimming took off 4 bases at V and 6 bases at J, with 13 bases between the two ends. The CDR3 is 14 residues long. Germline V gene data show CDR1 as SGHNT and CDR2 as YYREEE (reference sequence). The table lists this clone with a count of one. This receptor was taken from a woman in her thirties or forties in good health and CMV-seronegative. The sequenced sample consisted of PBMCs. The chain has TRBV5-4 and TRBJ1-4; a possible D gene is TRBD1 (5 bases). Here the CDR3 reads CASSQDQGHEKLFF. CDR3 sequence (DNA): TGTGCCAGCAGCCAGGATCAGGGCCATGAAAAACTGTTTTTT.